This entry features one TCR beta chain sequence. Its antigen is unknown. The data were obtained in a study of T-cell reconstitution after alpha-beta-depleted transplantation in children. Study outcomes and limitations: Alpha-beta T cells present about two months after transplant were reported to originate from several hundred expanded graft clones. In some patients, recipient T cells and intrathymic progenitors surviving conditioning explained high day-60 diversity. Hyperexpanded clones declined; after one year, newly produced T cells mostly supplied diversity.

Unique molecular identifiers were used in preparing the TCRbeta library. Via MiXCR, TCRdb re-called the PCR reads, giving one row per CDR3 protein. The profile covers a few hundred thousand distinct CDR3 sequences, with 20% to 30% appearing a single time and 35% to 40% taken by the ten largest. Germline V gene lookup returns CDR1 MDHEN and CDR2 SYDVKM. The CDR3 loop spans 15 amino acids. The ends lost 7 bases at V and 5 bases at J; junction bases unmatched: 8. The receptor was isolated from a boy under two years old with Wiskott-Aldrich syndrome, due to receive a stem cell transplant. The chain couples TRBV28 to TRBJ2-1; 10 bases map to TRBD2. This specimen consisted of PBMCs, obtained before TCRalphabeta/CD19-depleted stem cell transplant. Here the CDR3 reads CASTFSLAGDNEQFF. DNA of the CDR3: TGTGCCAGCACCTTTAGCCTAGCGGGAGACAATGAGCAGTTCTTC.